This T cell receptor (beta chain) was recorded in a study of vaccination and CD4 T cells after COVID-19. Cultured CD4+ T cell DNA underwent sequencing with the Oncomine TCR Beta short-read assay. TCRdb passed the PCR reads through MiXCR, listing each CDR3 protein once. Among 1,500 to 2,500 distinct CDR3 sequences, about 59% were seen once, and the ten largest hold about 85%. Treatment described: roughly ten-day PBMC culture with coronavirus spike peptide pools or control peptides (ViraFEST assay). The CDR3 sequence is 14 residues long. Unmatched junction bases numbered 6, after V lost 3 bases and J lost 7 bases. This clonotype was seen only once. Its cognate antigen is unknown.

V and J are TRBV12-3 or TRBV12-4 and TRBJ2-1, with 7 bases lining up with TRBD1. The sequence derives from a human donor who had recovered from COVID-19. The sample in question was CD4+ T cells from blood, cultured in vitro, obtained after SARS-CoV-2 vaccination. Here the CDR3 reads CASSFGQVTNEQFF. The CDR3 DNA reads as TGTGCCAGCAGTTTCGGACAGGTAACTAATGAGCAGTTCTTC.